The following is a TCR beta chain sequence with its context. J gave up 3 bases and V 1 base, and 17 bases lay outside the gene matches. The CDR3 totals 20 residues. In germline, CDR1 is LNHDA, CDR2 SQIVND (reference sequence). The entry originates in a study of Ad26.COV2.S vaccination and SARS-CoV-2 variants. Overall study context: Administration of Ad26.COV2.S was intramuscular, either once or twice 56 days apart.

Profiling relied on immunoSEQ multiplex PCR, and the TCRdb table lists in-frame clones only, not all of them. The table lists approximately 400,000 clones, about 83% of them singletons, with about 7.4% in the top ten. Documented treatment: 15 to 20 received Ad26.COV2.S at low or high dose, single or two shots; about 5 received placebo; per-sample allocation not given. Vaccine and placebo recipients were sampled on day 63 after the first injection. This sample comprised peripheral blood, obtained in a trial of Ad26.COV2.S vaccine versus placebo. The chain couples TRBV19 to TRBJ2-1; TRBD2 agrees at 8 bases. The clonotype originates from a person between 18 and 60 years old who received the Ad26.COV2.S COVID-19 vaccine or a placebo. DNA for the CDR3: TGTGCCAGTAGTATAGTTTCGGGAGGGGCATGGGGTGTCCTCTACAATGAGCAGTTCTTC. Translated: CASSIVSGGAWGVLYNEQFF.